This TCR beta chain was retrieved from a study of blood T cell repertoires in COVID-19. About the study: From the United States, Italy and Spain came samples of acute and convalescent COVID-19. PBMCs, B-cell-depleted T cells, or T cells provided the cDNA or gDNA that made up the material.

Per the authors' pipeline: Amplification with reference gene primers provided the estimates of nucleated cell counts. The method was immunoSEQ multiplex PCR; TCRdb's version includes in-frame clones alone and lacks a portion of them. That table furnishes V, J and clone size, whereas the DNA furnished D and trimming. Found here are about 150,000 clones, 75% to 90% of them singletons; the top ten hold about 2.4%. This sequence originates from a woman between 70 and 85 years old with acute or convalescent COVID-19. Sample: peripheral blood.

CDR3: CASSRRLGEETQYF. The CDR3 nucleotides are TGTGCCAGCAGCCGACGACTAGGGGAAGAGACCCAGTACTTC. The chain has TRBV3-1 (or the pseudogene TRBV3-2) and TRBJ2-5; D may be TRBD2 (6 bases). The V and J ends lost 4 bases and 3 bases respectively, with 12 bases between them. This CDR3 is built from 14 residues. CDR1 is LGHDT and CDR2 is YNNKEL in the germline V gene (reference sequence).